These 4 T cell receptor beta chains came from one sample sequenced in a study of cytomegalovirus exposure and HLA in healthy donors. 13 Jbeta primers and 60 Vbeta primers were used for the PCR. TCRdb's table, derived via immunoSEQ multiplex PCR, lists solely in-frame clones and lacks some. Among around 150,000 clones listed, over 80% were seen once. Specimen: PBMCs. The origin of the receptors is a man between 45 and 60 years old in good health and CMV-seropositive.

The CDR3 loop is CASSFQGAVAGELFF. CDR3 nucleotide sequence: TGTGCCAGCAGCTTTCAGGGGGCGGTAGCTGGGGAGCTGTTTTTT. The chain recombines TRBV7-2 with TRBJ2-2; 8 positions match TRBD1. Unmatched junction bases numbered 8, after V lost 3 bases and J lost 8 bases. CDR3 length: 15 amino acids. Germline CDR1 reads SGHTA; CDR2 reads FQGNSA.

This chain joins TRBV9 and TRBJ2-3, with D perhaps matching TRBD1 (6 bases). This CDR3 has 14 amino acids. Per the germline V gene, CDR1 is SGDLS and CDR2 is YYNGEE. Trimming cost V 2 bases and J 3 bases, with 10 bases left between them. CDR3 nucleotides: TGTGCCAGCAGCGTTGACAGGCTGACAGATACGCAGTATTTT. Its translation: CASSVDRLTDTQYF.

The genes are TRBV9 and TRBJ2-7, with 12 bases that match TRBD2. Germline V gene lookup returns CDR1 SGDLS and CDR2 YYNGEE. The J segment lost 2 bases and the V segment lost 3 bases, leaving 6 bases of the junction unmatched. This CDR3 region has 16 residues. The chain's CDR3 is CASSASSSGGAYEQYF. CDR3 bases: TGTGCCAGCAGCGCTAGTTCTAGCGGGGGGGCCTACGAGCAGTACTTC.

To note about this clone: This CDR3 is also generated by other DNA sequences in the sample. This chain joins TRBV4-1 and TRBJ1-6; D remains ambiguous. The CDR3 loop spans 15 amino acids. The V end lost 4 bases, the J end lost 10 bases, and 17 bases lay between the germline ends. The germline V gene encodes CDR1 MGHRA and CDR2 YSYEKL. In DNA, the CDR3 is TGCGCCAGCAGCCGACCAACAGTGGCTGACTCACCCCTCCACTTT. Its protein product is CASSRPTVADSPLHF.